This T cell receptor beta chain was recovered during a study of cytomegalovirus exposure and HLA in healthy donors. 13 Jbeta primers and 60 Vbeta primers were used for the PCR. Assay used: immunoSEQ multiplex PCR; TCRdb lists only in-frame clones, some missing. The sample carries roughly 170,000 clones, less than 85% recorded once. Material for sequencing was PBMCs. This sequence originates from a boy between 10 and 17 years old in good health and CMV-seronegative.

Here the CDR3 reads CASSEAQRNQPQHF. The CDR3 DNA follows: TGTGCCAGCAGCGAGGCACAACGCAATCAGCCCCAGCATTTT. The V gene is TRBV5-6, the J gene TRBJ1-5; no clear D. The V end was cut by 4 bases, the J end by 2 bases, with 10 bases between. The germline V gene has CDR1 SGHDT and CDR2 YYEEEE. The CDR3 is 14 amino acids.